This T cell receptor beta chain was sequenced in a study of T cell responses to AZD1222 COVID-19 vaccine. Assay: immunoSEQ multiplex PCR; the TCRdb copy retains only in-frame clones and omits some. The sample comprises 79,000 or so clones, roughly 89% of which are singletons, and less than 6% rests with the top ten. This clonotype was obtained from an adult who received the AZD1222 COVID-19 vaccine. Sequencing was performed on peripheral blood, taken 28 days after the second AZD1222 dose.

The CDR3 sequence is CASSLALFSREKLFF. The CDR3 coding sequence is TGTGCCAGCAGCTTGGCCCTCTTCTCCCGGGAAAAACTGTTTTTT. The genes are TRBV5-8 and TRBJ1-4, with D unresolved. This CDR3 is 15 amino acids long. Germline CDR1 SGHTS, CDR2 YDEGEE. V was shortened by 0 bases and J by 8 bases, with 14 bases between the two germline ends.